This T cell receptor beta chain was sequenced in a study of identical twins. Study conclusions and caveats: Cord blood beta clonotypes that were abundant carried fewer insertions, and memory repertoires showed no such trend.

The CDR3 is 13 residues long. Between the trimmed V and J ends, which lost 8 bases and 6 bases, there was a span of 16 bases. Germline loops: CDR1 ENHRY, CDR2 SYGVKD. Note on this clonotype: The target antigen is unknown.

TCRdb ran MiXCR on the 5' RACE reads and lists one entry per CDR3 protein. Of 450,000 or so distinct CDR3 sequences listed, 14% were seen once; the top ten hold about 0.53%. The same data also went into a second study, on yellow fever vaccine responses in identical twins.

The J gene is TRBJ1-2, the V gene TRBV10-3; tentatively, D is TRBD1 (6 bases). The sequenced sample was CD4+ T cells sorted from blood. The clonotype comes from a woman under 30 in good health. In DNA, the CDR3 is TGTGCCATCGGAACAGGGTACTTGGATGGCTACACCTTC. Protein product: CAIGTGYLDGYTF.